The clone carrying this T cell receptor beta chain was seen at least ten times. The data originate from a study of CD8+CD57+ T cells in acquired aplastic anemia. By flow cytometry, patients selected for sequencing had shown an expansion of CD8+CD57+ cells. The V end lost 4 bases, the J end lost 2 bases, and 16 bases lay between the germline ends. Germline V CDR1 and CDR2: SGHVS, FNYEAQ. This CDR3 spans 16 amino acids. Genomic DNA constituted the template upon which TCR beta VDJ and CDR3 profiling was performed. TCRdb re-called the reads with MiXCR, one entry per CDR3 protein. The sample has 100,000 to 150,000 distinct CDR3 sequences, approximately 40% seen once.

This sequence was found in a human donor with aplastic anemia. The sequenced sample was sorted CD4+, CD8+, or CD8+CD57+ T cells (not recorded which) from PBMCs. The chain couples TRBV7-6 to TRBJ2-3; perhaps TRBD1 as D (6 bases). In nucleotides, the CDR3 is TGTGCCAGCAGCTCATACAGGGTACCGGCCACAGATACGCAGTATTTT. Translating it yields CASSSYRVPATDTQYF.